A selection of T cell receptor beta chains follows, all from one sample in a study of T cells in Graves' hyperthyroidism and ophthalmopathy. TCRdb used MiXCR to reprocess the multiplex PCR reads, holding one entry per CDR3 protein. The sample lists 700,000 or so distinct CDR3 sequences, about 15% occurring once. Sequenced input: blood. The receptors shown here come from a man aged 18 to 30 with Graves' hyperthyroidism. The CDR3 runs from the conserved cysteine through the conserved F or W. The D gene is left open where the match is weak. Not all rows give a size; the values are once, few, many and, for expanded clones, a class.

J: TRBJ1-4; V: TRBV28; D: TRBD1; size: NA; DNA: TGTGCCAGCAGTCCCCCAGGGGGCCCAAATGAAAAACTGTTTTTT; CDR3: CASSPPGGPNEKLFF
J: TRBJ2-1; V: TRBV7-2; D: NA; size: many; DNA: TGTGCCAGCAGCCCCCGCAGGGCCGACCGTGAGCAGTTCTTC; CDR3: CASSPRRADREQFF
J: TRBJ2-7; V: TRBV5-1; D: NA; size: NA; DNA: TGCGCCAGCAGCTGGAACCAACGTGGGCGGCTCTACGAGCAGTACTTC; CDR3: CASSWNQRGRLYEQYF
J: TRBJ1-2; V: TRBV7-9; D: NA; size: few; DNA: TGTGCCAGCAGCTTTCAAACGGGGTTGCTGGACTATGGCTACACCTTC; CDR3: CASSFQTGLLDYGYTF
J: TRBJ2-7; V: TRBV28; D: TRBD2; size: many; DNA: TGTGCCAGCAGTTTGGGGGGGGACGACTCCTACGAGCAGTACTTC; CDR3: CASSLGGDDSYEQYF
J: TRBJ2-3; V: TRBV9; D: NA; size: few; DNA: TGTGCCAGCAGCCCTGCCGAACTACAAATGTATTTT; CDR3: CASSPAELQMYF
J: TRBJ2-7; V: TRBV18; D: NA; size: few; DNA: TGTGCCAGCTCACCACGGGAGATTACCTACGAGCAGTACTTC; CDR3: CASSPREITYEQYF
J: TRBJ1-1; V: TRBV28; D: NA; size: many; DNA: TGTGCCAGCATCCCCGGGAAAAACACTGAAGCTTTCTTT; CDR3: CASIPGKNTEAFF
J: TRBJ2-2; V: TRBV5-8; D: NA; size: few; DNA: TGTGCCAGCAGCTCCGGGGAGTACGTCACCGGGGAGCTGTTTTTT; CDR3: CASSSGEYVTGELFF
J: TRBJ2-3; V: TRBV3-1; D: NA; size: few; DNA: TGTGCCAGCAGCCAAGTATACAGTCCAGGCACAGATACGCAGTATTTT; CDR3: CASSQVYSPGTDTQYF
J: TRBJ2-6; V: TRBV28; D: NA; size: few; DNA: TGTGCCAGCAGTTTACAGTCATCCTCTGGGGCCAACGTCCTGACTTTC; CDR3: CASSLQSSSGANVLTF
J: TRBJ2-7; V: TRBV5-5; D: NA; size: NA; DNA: TGTGCCAGCGGTGCTAGGAGTAGCTCCTACGAGCAGTACTTC; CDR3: CASGARSSSYEQYF
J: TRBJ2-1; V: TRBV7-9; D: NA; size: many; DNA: TGTGCCAGCCCAGGGGCCCTTGTAAATGAGCAGTTCTTC; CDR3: CASPGALVNEQFF
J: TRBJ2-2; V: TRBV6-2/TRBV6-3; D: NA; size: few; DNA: TGTGCCAGCAGACTTCGACCGAACACCGGGGAGCTGTTTTTT; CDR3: CASRLRPNTGELFF
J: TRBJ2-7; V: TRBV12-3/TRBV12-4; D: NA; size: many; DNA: TGTGCCAGCAGTTTGCGGGTAGCCTACGAGCAGTACTTC; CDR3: CASSLRVAYEQYF
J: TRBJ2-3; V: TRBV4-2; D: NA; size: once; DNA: TGTGCCAGCAGCCAATGGCTTTACGGGTCTAGCACAGATACGCAGTATTTT; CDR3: CASSQWLYGSSTDTQYF
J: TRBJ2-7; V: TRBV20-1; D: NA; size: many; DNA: TGCAGTGCTAGGGGGGGACACACCTACGAGCAGTACTTC; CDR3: CSARGGHTYEQYF
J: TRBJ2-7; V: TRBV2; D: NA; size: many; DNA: TGTGCCAGCAGTGCGCCTCCGGGATCTACCTACGAGCAGTACTTC; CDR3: CASSAPPGSTYEQYF
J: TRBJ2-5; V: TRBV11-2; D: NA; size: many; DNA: TGTGCCAGCAGCTCGGGGATTTGGGGAGAGACCCAGTACTTC; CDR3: CASSSGIWGETQYF
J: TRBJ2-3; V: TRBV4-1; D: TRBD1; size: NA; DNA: TGCGCCAGCAGACAGGGGCTAGGGAGAAATGAGGATACGCAGTATTTT; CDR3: CASRQGLGRNEDTQYF
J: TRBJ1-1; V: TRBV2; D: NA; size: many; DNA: TGTGCCAGCAGTGTGACAACTGAAGCTTTCTTT; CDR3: CASSVTTEAFF
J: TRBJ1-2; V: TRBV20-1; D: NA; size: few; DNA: TGCAGTGCTAGGGGGGGTCAGGGAGCTAACTATGGCTACACCTTC; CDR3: CSARGGQGANYGYTF
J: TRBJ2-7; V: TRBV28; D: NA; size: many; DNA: TGTGCCAGCACCCCAATGGGGTCATCATCCTACGAGCAGTACTTC; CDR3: CASTPMGSSSYEQYF
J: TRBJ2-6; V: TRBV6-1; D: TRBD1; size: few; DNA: TGTGCCAGCAAGGGGGCGGGACAGGGTTTTTCTGGGGCCAACGTCCTGACTTTC; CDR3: CASKGAGQGFSGANVLTF
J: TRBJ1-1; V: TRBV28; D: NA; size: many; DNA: TGTGCCAGCAGTTTTGAGGGGGCTGAAGCTTTCTTT; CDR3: CASSFEGAEAFF
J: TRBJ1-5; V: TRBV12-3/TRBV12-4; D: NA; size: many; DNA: TGTGCCAGCAGTTTAGCGCCAAGAGGCGATCAGCCCCAGCATTTT; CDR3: CASSLAPRGDQPQHF
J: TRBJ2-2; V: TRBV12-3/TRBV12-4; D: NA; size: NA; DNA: TGTGCCAGCAGTTTCAGTAGCAGACTCACCGGGGAGCTGTTTTTT; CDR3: CASSFSSRLTGELFF
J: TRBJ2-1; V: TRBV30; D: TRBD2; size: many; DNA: TGTGCCTGCGACAGCGGGGTTCTCTACAATGAGCAGTTCTTC; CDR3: CACDSGVLYNEQFF
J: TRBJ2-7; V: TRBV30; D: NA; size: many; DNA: TGTGCCTGGATCCCACCTGACAGGCAATCTCGGGAGCAGTACTTC; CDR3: CAWIPPDRQSREQYF
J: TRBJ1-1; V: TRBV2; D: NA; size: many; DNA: TGTGCCAGCAGTGCGACCCTTAGCACTGAAGCTTTCTTT; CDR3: CASSATLSTEAFF
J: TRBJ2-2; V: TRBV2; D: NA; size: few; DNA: TGTGCCAGCAGCTGGACAGAGATTACCGGGGAGCTGTTTTTT; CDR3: CASSWTEITGELFF
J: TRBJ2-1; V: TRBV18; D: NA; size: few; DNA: TGTGCCAGCTCACCCTTAAGGCAGAGCTCCTACAATGAGCAGTTCTTC; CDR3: CASSPLRQSSYNEQFF
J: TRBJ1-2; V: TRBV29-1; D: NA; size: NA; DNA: TGCAGCGTTGAACTGATCGACCATACCCTCCTGACGCCCCCAGGTTACTATGGCTACACCTTC; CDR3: CSVELIDHTLLTPPGYYGYTF
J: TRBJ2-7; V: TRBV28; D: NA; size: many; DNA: TGTGCCAGCAGTTTTCACCAGAAAACCTACGAGCAGTACTTC; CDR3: CASSFHQKTYEQYF
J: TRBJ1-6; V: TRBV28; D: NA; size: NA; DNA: TGTGCCAGCAGCACAGGGACGACTTATAATTCACCCCTCCACTTT; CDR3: CASSTGTTYNSPLHF
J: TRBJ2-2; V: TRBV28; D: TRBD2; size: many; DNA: TGTGCCAGCAGCGGACTAGCGGGAACCGCGAACACCGGGGAGCTGTTTTTT; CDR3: CASSGLAGTANTGELFF
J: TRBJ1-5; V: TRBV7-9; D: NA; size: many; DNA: TGTGCCAGCAGCTGGGACGATCAGCCCCAGCATTTT; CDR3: CASSWDDQPQHF
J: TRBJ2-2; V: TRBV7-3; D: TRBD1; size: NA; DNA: TGTGCCAGCAGCTCGTACAGGGGATCAGACACCGGGGAGCTGTTTTTT; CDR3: CASSSYRGSDTGELFF
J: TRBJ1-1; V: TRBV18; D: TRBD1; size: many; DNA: TGTGCCAGCTCACCAGAGGACAGGGGGGCCGCTTTCTTT; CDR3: CASSPEDRGAAFF
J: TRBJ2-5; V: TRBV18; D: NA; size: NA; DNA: TGTGCCAGCTCACTTCTTGGAGGGGCTGAGACCCAGTACTTC; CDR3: CASSLLGGAETQYF
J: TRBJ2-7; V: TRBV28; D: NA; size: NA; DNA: TGTGCCAGCAGCCCCAACGGACTTCTCCTCGAGCAGTACTTC; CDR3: CASSPNGLLLEQYF
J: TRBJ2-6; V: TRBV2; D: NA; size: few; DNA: TGTGCCAGCAGCAGGGTATCCACTGGGGCCAACGTCCTGACTTTC; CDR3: CASSRVSTGANVLTF
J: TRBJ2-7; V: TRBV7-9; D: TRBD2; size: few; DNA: TGTGCCAGCAGCTCCGAGACTAGCGCTTACGAGCAGTACTTC; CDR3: CASSSETSAYEQYF
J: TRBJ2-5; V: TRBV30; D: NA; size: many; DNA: TGTGCCTGGAGTGTAGGGAGCGGGTGGAGAGAGACCCAGTACTTC; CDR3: CAWSVGSGWRETQYF
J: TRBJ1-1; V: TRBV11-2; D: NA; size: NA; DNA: TGTGCCAGCAGCTTCTTCCTCACCGGGGGGTCGAACACTGAAGCTTTCTTT; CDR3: CASSFFLTGGSNTEAFF
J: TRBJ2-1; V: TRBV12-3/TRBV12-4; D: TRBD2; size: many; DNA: TGTGCCAGCATCCTAAGAGGGCTAGCGGGAGGGGTCTACAATGAGCAGTTCTTC; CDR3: CASILRGLAGGVYNEQFF
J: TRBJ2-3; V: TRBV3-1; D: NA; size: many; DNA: TGTGCCAGCAGCGTCCAGGGGACAGATACGCAGTATTTT; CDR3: CASSVQGTDTQYF
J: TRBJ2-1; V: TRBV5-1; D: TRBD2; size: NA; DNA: TGCGCCAGCAGCTTGGCTAGCGGGGGCCACAATGAGCAGTTCTTC; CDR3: CASSLASGGHNEQFF
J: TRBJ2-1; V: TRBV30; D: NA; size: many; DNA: TGTGCCTGGACGATTAGTTCGGATGAGCAGTTCTTC; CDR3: CAWTISSDEQFF
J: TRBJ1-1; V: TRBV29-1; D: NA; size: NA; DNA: TGCAGCGTTGACAGGGGCGTTGAAGCTTTCTTT; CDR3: CSVDRGVEAFF
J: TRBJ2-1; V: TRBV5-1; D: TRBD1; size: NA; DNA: TGCGCCAGCAGCTCCGGGACAGGGGCCTCCTACAATGAGCAGTTCTTC; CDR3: CASSSGTGASYNEQFF
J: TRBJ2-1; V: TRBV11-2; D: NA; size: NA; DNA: TGTGCCAGCAGCTTAGATAGCCCCGAGACATACTCCTACAATGAGCAGTTCTTC; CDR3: CASSLDSPETYSYNEQFF
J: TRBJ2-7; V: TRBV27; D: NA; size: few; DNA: TGTGCCAGCAGTTTAGCCAGCGGTGGCGAGCAGTACTTC; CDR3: CASSLASGGEQYF
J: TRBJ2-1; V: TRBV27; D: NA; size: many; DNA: TGTGCCAGCAGTTTATCAGGGGGTGAGCAGTTCTTC; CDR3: CASSLSGGEQFF
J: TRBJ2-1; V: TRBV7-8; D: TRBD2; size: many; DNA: TGTGCCAGCAGCATCTTAGCGGGATCTCACAATGAGCAGTTCTTC; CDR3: CASSILAGSHNEQFF
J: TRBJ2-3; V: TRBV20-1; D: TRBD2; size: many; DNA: TGCAGTGCTAGGGGACTAGCGGTACCTGGTACGCAGTATTTT; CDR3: CSARGLAVPGTQYF
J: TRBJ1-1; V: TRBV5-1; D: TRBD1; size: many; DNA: TGCGCCAGCAGCGGACAGGGGAGCACTGAAGCTTTCTTT; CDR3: CASSGQGSTEAFF
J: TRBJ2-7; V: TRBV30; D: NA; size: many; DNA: TGTGCCTGGAGTAACTCAGAATCCGACGAGCAGTACTTC; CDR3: CAWSNSESDEQYF